This T cell receptor (beta chain) was recorded in a study of blood T cell repertoires in COVID-19. Study information: Sites in the United States, Italy and Spain provided acute and convalescent COVID-19 samples. T cells, B-cell-depleted T cells, or PBMCs provided the cDNA or gDNA that served as material.

Individuals drawn from 24 US areas were roughly 18 to 95 years old. The CDR3 loop spans 13 amino acids. Per the germline V gene, CDR1 is GTSNPN and CDR2 is SVGIG (reference sequence). V was clipped by 1 base and J by 8 bases, with 12 bases between them. Per the original methods: Amplification with reference gene primers provided the estimates of nucleated cell counts. The assay was immunoSEQ multiplex PCR, and TCRdb's table has in-frame clones only and misses some. The DNA was the basis for D and trimming; V, J and clone size are from that table. The repertoire holds over 150,000 clones, with over 75% as singletons.

The chain uses TRBV30 and TRBJ2-1, with D uncertain. The source of this sequence is a woman in her 50s who had recovered from COVID-19. The sequenced sample was PBMCs or T cells enriched from blood (not recorded which). The CDR3 DNA reads as TGTGCCTGGAGTGCGGGTTTAGTCGATGAGCAGTTCTTC. This gives the protein CAWSAGLVDEQFF.